This T cell receptor (beta chain) was obtained from a study of cytomegalovirus exposure and HLA in healthy donors (dated by TCRdb to the late 2010s). Concerning the study at large: An earlier analysis of roughly 630 of the donors reported 250 to 300 Gb of sequence data and some 120 million unique TCR beta sequences from some 180 million T cells. Roughly 300 gigabases of sequencing data and roughly 81 million unique TCR sequences made up an early release that covered around 640 HLA-typed donors. Of the approximately 400 genotyped donors, roughly 80% fell in the genetic ancestry cluster associated with self-reported Caucasian donors. The study aimed to test whether cataloging public T cell receptors could reveal signatures of past pathogen exposure. The study profiled the T cell repertoires of 500 to 800 subjects by immunosequencing and related them to cytomegalovirus serostatus. In addition to the first cohort of 666 subjects, a separate validation cohort of some 120 different subjects was used. High-throughput TCR immunosequencing, statistical association of individual TCRs with disease status, and machine learning were combined to predict cytomegalovirus infection status. In a later analysis, previously published TCR beta repertoires from 666 donors were re-analyzed and high-resolution HLA genotyping was added so that TCR occurrence patterns could be studied. The later analysis used no new phenotypic data to find candidate immune exposures, relying instead on TCR beta sequences and their occurrence across donors. An earlier analysis of a few hundred of the donors applied high-throughput TCR beta sequencing to assess whether each TCR beta V gene segment acted as functional or pseudogenic. Alongside the repertoire data, information on donor age, sex, ethnicity and CMV serostatus was compiled. A later genetic analysis took genome-wide SNP genotypes for about 65% of the 666 donors and used that subset as a discovery cohort. All discovery cohort repertoires had been generated using a single sequencing platform. HLA typing covered class I and class II loci at four-digit resolution. The number of typed donors differed by locus: about 620-640 for A, B, C, DRB1 and DQB1; approximately 520 for DQA1; 606 for DPA1; and some 430 for DPB1. Because of strong linkage in the cohort, 4 to 6 DR-DQ haplotypes were treated as single units for association and clustering. Across about 380 genotyped donors of the cohort, an average of roughly 250,000 unique TCR beta nucleotide sequences per donor were sequenced, and approximately 19% of those sequences were non-productive. The study at large found these results: This cohort had only TCR beta chains sequenced, and the lack of alpha or paired-chain data limited which features could be detected. A further reported finding was that TCR beta sequences accurately predicted the HLA-A and HLA-B alleles for most subjects in the first cohort. In a later analysis, several top co-occurrence clusters were reported to appear linked to parvovirus B19, influenza, CMV and Epstein-Barr virus. The classifier was reported to diagnose cytomegalovirus status with high specificity and sensitivity in both the original and validation cohorts. In a later analysis, 16,951 TCR beta sequences were associated with specific HLA alleles at a false discovery rate of 0.05. A later genetic analysis reported fewer N-insertions in productive TCRs among donors in an Asian-associated ancestry cluster than the roughly 700-donor mean. Across donors, most TCR sequences were observed very rarely, whereas some public TCRs were present in many individuals. The 87-base-pair reads could not distinguish some IMGT-functional V segments, including TRBV6-2 and TRBV6-3, so those segments were excluded. In an earlier analysis of fewer than 750 of the donors, most TCR beta V segments were observed in productive rearrangements about 87% or about 30% of the time, broadly matching IMGT annotations. In a later genetic analysis, a missense DCLRE1C variant was associated with V-gene and J-gene trimming of TCR beta chains, and the association was replicated in an independent cohort. Linkage disequilibrium might explain the correlated functional status among segregating V segments, but an unknown experimental factor could not be excluded. Because HLA typing was unavailable for some donors at each locus, only the typed subset was used in association tests. A few of the identified cytomegalovirus-associated TCR beta chains were confirmed in vitro to be specific for cytomegalovirus antigens. The study gave a list of 150 to 200 TCR beta chains associated with cytomegalovirus. Most CMV-associated TCR beta chains appeared to be HLA-restricted in a later analysis, and the HLA associations seemed to be driven largely by CMV exposure. The only immune exposure information available for the cohort was CMV serostatus. Because counts were too low, about 18 rarely observed V segments, including chromosome 9 orphons, were excluded from the earlier analysis of several hundred of the donors. When HLA alleles, especially DR and DQ, strongly co-occurred, attributing TCR associations to individual alleles was difficult. A later analysis found that TCR association rates varied across HLA loci, with DRB1 alleles showing the most associated TCRs and HLA-C alleles the fewest. Presence/absence analyses assumed roughly uniform sequencing depth across donors, an assumption that may not hold. A group of highly shared sequence variants was considered likely to be a technical artifact of the sequencing pipeline. It was suggested by the authors that the approach could potentially be generalized to other disease states and immunological phenotypes. In a later analysis, HLA-associated TCR beta chains showed more clonal expansion and lower generation probabilities than non-associated chains that were equally common.

About this clone itself: Its target antigen remains unknown. Base qualities were left out, and no much larger clone turns up one base away.

The cohort consisted of 650 to 850 healthy bone marrow donors. All cohort members were sampled while nominally healthy, although unrecorded immune exposures were likely present. The donor was CMV seronegative and was included in the group of approximately 350 seronegative cohort members. A peripheral blood sample was collected from each donor, and TCR beta sequencing was performed on peripheral blood mononuclear cells. The Qiagen DNeasy Blood Extraction Kit was used to extract genomic DNA from the blood cell samples. Trimming takes 5 bases from V and 3 bases from J, and the germline ends sit 10 bases apart. Taken from the germline V gene (reference sequence), the CDR1 and CDR2 loops are MNHEY and SMNVEV. The CDR3 numbers 13 residues from cysteine through phenylalanine. Only the CDR3 DNA stays, 39 bases, in frame from base 1. Libraries were constructed by the immunoSEQ multiplex PCR assay. For the multiplex PCR, a mixture combining 60 forward primers for TCR Vbeta segments and 13 reverse primers for TCR Jbeta segments was used. A multiplex PCR assay on genomic DNA amplified the CDR3 region of rearranged TCR beta genes. On the Illumina HiSeq System, the amplified TCR beta libraries were sequenced as 87-base-pair reads. The original methods were these. A later analysis tallied approximately 87 million unique TCR beta chains across the 666 repertoires, and about 12 million of those chains were shared by two or more donors. To remove PCR and sequencing errors, raw reads were error-corrected and collapsed into unique sequences using a nearest-neighbor algorithm that merged closely related sequences. V, D and J gene segments were assigned by aligning CDR3 sequences to IMGT reference sequences. For a sequence to be retained, a match of at least six nucleotides to both a V gene segment and a J gene segment was required. A rearrangement was called productive if the CDR3 had no stop codons and remained in frame with V and J, and every other rearrangement was called non-productive. Following IMGT convention, CDR3 was defined as the stretch from the second conserved V-encoded cysteine up to the conserved J-encoded phenylalanine. The earlier analysis of fewer than 750 of the donors excluded sequences that lacked an unambiguous match to a single V gene segment. In an earlier analysis of approximately 500 of the donors, a V segment was called functional when productive rearrangements were above 56.7%, and segregating when the standard deviation between donors exceeded 5%. A statistical classification framework was built to diagnose cytomegalovirus status from the catalog of TCR beta chain sequences. In a later analysis, V and J genes were assigned by comparing TCR nucleotide sequences against IMGT/GENE-DB human TR gene sequences. The TCRdist pipeline was used in a later analysis to assign CDR3 sequences and most-parsimonious VDJ recombination scenarios. A later analysis defined each TCR beta chain by its CDR3 amino acid sequence plus V-gene family, and excluded reads lacking a unique V-gene family. As a way to deal with suspected cross-contamination and a sequencing artifact, a later analysis dropped 450 to 700 nucleotide sequences that were highly shared and had low generation probability. In a later analysis, a clonal expansion index for each public chain was calculated from normalized within-repertoire ranks of inferred template counts. In a later analysis, generation probabilities were computed with a VDJ recombination model fitted to out-of-frame rearrangements, and the resulting probabilities were checked against IGoR. In a later analysis, TCR-TCR, TCR-HLA and TCR-CMV co-occurrence was scored with hypergeometric tests, and a repertoire-size bias correction was applied to TCR pairs. In a later analysis, false discovery rates were estimated by permuting HLA or CMV assignments 20 times. In a later analysis, co-occurring TCRs were grouped using DBSCAN, with TCRdist sequence similarity added in when clustering inside HLA-allele-positive subsets. Repertoires with fewer than 30,000 or more than 120,000 public chains were left out of co-occurrence clustering, as were about 5 repertoires with anomalous nucleotide sharing. What TCRdb holds here is the immuneACCESS table cut down to in-frame rearrangements. Part of the clones is not present; checked against another copy, under half of the missing clones reflect an unresolved V gene, and the others are unexplained. V, J and clone size are those of that table, while D and trimming were read from the DNA. This sample gives roughly 200,000 clones in total; 70% to 80% of them show up just once. Just under 3% of the sample comes from the top ten.

The V gene is TRBV27 and the J gene is TRBJ1-2, with no confidently assigned D gene. This clonotype was sampled from a woman aged 25 to 39 in good health and CMV-seronegative. Sequencing was carried out using PBMCs. The CDR3: CASSPPGYYGYTF. The DNA sequence follows: TGTGCCAGCAGTCCCCCGGGTTACTATGGCTACACCTTC.